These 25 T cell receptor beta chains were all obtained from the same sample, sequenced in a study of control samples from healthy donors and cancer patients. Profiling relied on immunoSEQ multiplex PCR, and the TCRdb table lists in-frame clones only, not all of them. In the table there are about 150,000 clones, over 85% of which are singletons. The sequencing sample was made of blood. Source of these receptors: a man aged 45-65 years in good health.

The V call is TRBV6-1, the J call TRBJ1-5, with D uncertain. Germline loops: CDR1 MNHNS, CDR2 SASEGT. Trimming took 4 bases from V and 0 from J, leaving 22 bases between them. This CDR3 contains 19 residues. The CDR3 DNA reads TGTGCCAGCAGTGTGGCCCATTACCGGGCGGCCTATAGCAATCAGCCCCAGCATTTT. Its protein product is CASSVAHYRAAYSNQPQHF.

The chain's CDR3 is CASRQIWTPGYNEQFF. DNA for the CDR3: TGTGCAAGTCGCCAAATTTGGACTCCAGGATACAATGAGCAGTTCTTC. This chain connects TRBV12-2 to TRBJ2-1; the D call TRBD2 from the table was never checked on the DNA. TRBV12-2 is a recognized pseudogene. CDR3 length equals 16 residues.

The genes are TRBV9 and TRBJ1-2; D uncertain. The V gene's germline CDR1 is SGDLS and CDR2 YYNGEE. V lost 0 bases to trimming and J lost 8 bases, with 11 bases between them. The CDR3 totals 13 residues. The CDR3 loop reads CASSVALYEGYTF. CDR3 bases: TGTGCCAGCAGCGTAGCTTTGTACGAAGGCTACACCTTC.

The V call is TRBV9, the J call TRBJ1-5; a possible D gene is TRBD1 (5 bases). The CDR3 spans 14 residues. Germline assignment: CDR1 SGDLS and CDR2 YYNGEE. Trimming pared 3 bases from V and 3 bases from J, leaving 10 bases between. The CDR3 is CASSAGTANQPQHF. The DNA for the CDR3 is TGTGCCAGCAGCGCCGGGACCGCCAATCAGCCCCAGCATTTT. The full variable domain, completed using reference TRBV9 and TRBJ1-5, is DSGVTQTPKHLITATGQRVTLRCSPRSGDLSVYWYQQSLDQGLQFLIQYYNGEERAKGNILERFSAQQFPDLHSELNLSSLELGDSALYFCASSAGTANQPQHFGDGTRLSIL.

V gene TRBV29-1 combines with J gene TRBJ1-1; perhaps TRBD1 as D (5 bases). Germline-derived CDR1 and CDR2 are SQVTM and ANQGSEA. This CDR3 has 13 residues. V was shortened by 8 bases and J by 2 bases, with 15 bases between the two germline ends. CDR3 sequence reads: CSHRGGRNTEAFF. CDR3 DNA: TGCAGCCACCGCGGGGGGAGAAACACTGAAGCTTTCTTT.

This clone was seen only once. The CDR3 region is CASSPRGGDSGANVLTF. The CDR3 DNA follows: TGTGCCAGCAGTCCTCGAGGAGGTGACTCTGGGGCCAACGTCCTGACTTTC. The V and J genes are TRBV11-2 and TRBJ2-6; D may be TRBD2 (5 bases). V was shortened by 6 bases and J by 0 bases, with 15 bases between the two germline ends. The CDR3 covers 17 residues. Germline-derived CDR1 and CDR2 are SGHAT and FQNNGV.

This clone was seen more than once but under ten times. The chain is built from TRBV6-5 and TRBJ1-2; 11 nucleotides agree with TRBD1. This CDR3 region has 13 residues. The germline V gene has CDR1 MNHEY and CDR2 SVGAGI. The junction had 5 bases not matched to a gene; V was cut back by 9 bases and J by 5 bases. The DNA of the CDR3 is TGTGCCAGTCGGACAGGGGGCGGTTATGGCTACACCTTC. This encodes CASRTGGGYGYTF.

The CDR3 nucleotides read TGTGCCAGCAGCTTAGCCCTACCAGGGGATGTCAATGAGCAGTTCTTC. Its protein product is CASSLALPGDVNEQFF. V usage is TRBV7-6 and J usage is TRBJ2-1; D may be TRBD1 (6 bases). CDR3 length equals 16 residues. Germline V gives CDR1 SGHVS, CDR2 FNYEAQ. V shed 0 bases and J shed 6 bases, with 15 bases lying between them.

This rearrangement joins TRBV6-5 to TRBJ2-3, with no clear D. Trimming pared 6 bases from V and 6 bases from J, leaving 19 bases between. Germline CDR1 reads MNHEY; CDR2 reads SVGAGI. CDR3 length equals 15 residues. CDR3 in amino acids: CASRTGPTSPDTQYF. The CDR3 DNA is TGTGCCAGCAGAACCGGACCAACCAGCCCGGATACGCAGTATTTT.

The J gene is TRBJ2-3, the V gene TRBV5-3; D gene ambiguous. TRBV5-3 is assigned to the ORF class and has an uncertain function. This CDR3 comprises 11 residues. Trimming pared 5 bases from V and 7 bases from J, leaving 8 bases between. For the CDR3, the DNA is TGTGCCAGAAGGGGAAGATATACGCAGTATTTT. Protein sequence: CARRGRYTQYF.

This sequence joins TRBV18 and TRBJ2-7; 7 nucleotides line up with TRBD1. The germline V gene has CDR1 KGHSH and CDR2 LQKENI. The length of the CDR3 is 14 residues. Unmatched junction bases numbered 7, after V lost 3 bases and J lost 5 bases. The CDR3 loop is CASSPGQGGDEQYF. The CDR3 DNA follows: TGTGCCAGCTCACCGGGACAAGGGGGCGACGAGCAGTACTTC.

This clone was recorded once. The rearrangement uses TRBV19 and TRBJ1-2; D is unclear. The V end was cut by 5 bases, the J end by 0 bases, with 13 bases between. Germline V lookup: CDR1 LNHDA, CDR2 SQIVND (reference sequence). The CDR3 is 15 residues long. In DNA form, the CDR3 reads TGTGCCAGTAGTCCCGGTCCCACAGCTAACTATGGCTACACCTTC. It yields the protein CASSPGPTANYGYTF.

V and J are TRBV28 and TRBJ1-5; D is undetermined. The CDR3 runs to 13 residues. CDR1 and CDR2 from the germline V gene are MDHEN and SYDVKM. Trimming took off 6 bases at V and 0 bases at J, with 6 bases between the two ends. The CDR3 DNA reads TGTGCCAGCAGATACAGTAGCAATCAGCCCCAGCATTTT. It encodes CASRYSSNQPQHF. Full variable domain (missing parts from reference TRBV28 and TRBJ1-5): DVKVTQSSRYLVKRTGEKVFLECVQDMDHENMFWYRQDPGLGLRLIYFSYDVKMKEKGDIPEGYSVSREKKERFSLILESASTNQTSMYLCASRYSSNQPQHFGDGTRLSIL.

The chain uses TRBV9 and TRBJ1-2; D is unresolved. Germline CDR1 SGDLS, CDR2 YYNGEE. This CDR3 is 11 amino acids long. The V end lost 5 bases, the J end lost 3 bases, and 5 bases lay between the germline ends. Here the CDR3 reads CASSQDYGYTF. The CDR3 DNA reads TGTGCCAGCAGTCAGGACTATGGCTACACCTTC.

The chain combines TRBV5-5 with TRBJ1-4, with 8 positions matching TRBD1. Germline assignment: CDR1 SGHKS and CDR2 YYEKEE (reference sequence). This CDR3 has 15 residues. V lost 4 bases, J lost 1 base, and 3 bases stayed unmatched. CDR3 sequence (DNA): TGTGCCAGCAGCGGACAGGGAATAACTAATGAAAAACTGTTTTTT. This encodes CASSGQGITNEKLFF. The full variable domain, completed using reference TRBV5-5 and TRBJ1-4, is DAGVTQSPTHLIKTRGQQVTLRCSPISGHKSVSWYQQVLGQGPQFIFQYYEKEERGRGNFPDRFSARQFPNYSSELNVNALLLGDSALYLCASSGQGITNEKLFFGSGTQLSVL.

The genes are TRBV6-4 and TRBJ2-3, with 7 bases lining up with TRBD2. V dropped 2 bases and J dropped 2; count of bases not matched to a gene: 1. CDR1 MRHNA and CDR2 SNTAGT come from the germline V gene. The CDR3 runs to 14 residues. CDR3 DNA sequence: TGTGCCAGCAGTGACGGGGGGGACACAGATACGCAGTATTTT. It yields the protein CASSDGGDTDTQYF.

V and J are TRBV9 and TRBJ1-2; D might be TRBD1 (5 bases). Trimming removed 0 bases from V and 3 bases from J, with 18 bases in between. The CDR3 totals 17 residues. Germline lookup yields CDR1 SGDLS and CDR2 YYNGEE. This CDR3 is CASSVVGAGVGYYGYTF. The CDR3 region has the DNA TGTGCCAGCAGCGTAGTAGGGGCCGGGGTCGGATACTATGGCTACACCTTC.

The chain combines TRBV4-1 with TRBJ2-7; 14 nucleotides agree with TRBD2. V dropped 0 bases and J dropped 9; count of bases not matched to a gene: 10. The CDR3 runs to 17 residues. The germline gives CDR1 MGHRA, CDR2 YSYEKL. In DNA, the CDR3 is TGCGCCAGCAGCCAAGAGCCTCCGACTAGCGGGAGGGGATGGCAGTACTTC. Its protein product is CASSQEPPTSGRGWQYF.

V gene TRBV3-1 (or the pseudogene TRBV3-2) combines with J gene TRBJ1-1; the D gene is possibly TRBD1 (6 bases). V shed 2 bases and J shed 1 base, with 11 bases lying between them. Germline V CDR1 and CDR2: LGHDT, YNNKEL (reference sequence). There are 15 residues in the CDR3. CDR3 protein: CASSQRGGGNTEAFF. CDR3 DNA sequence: TGTGCCAGCAGCCAAAGAGGGGGTGGGAACACTGAAGCTTTCTTT.

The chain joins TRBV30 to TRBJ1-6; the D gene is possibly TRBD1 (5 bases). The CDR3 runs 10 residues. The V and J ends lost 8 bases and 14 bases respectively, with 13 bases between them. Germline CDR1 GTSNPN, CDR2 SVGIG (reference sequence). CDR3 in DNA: TGTGCCGTCCGGGGGAACGCCCTCCACTTT. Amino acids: CAVRGNALHF.

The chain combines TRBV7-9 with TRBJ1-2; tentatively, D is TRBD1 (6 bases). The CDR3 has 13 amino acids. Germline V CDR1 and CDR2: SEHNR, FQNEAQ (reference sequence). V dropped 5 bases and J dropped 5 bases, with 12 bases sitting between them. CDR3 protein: CASSPPGAYGYTF. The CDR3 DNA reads TGTGCCAGCAGCCCCCCGGGGGCGTATGGCTACACCTTC.

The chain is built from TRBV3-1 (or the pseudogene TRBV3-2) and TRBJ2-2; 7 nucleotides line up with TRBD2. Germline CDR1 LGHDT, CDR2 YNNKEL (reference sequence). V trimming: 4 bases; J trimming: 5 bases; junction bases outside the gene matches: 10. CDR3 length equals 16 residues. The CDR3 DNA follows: TGTGCCAGCAGCCCCGACAGCGGGATGGGGACCGGGGAGCTGTTTTTT. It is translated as CASSPDSGMGTGELFF.

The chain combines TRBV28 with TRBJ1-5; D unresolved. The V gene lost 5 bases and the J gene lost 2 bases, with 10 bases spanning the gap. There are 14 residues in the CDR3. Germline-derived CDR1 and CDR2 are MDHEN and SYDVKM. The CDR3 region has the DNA TGTGCCAGCAGTCCGCCAGCTCGCAATCAGCCCCAGCATTTT. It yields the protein CASSPPARNQPQHF.

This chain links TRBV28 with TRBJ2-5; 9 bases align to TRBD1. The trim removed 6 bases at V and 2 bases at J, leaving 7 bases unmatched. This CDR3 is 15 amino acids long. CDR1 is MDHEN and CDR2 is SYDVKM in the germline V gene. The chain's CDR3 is CASSFDRGRQETQYF. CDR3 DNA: TGTGCCAGCAGCTTTGACAGGGGGAGACAAGAGACCCAGTACTTC.

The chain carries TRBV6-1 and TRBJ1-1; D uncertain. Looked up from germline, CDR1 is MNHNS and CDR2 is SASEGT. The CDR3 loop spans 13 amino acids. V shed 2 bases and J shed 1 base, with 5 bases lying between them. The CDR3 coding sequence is TGTGCCAGCAGTGAAATTACGAACACTGAAGCTTTCTTT. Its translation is CASSEITNTEAFF.